This T cell receptor beta chain derives from a study of cytomegalovirus exposure and HLA in healthy donors. Study-wide results and caveats: Presence/absence analyses assumed roughly uniform sequencing depth across donors. Earlier analysis yielded a pattern in which most TCR beta V segments were productive about 90% or about 30% of the time.

This clone was detected a few times. Its antigen is undetermined. Within the sample, other DNA sequences also encode this same CDR3. In the PCR, 60 Vbeta and 13 Jbeta primers were used. The repertoire was sequenced with immunoSEQ multiplex PCR; TCRdb's copy has only in-frame clones and lacks some. This table holds roughly 150,000 clones, about 64% found once. The V and J ends lost 0 bases and 5 bases, in that order; junction bases with no gene match: 5. This CDR3 spans 15 amino acids. CDR1 is MNHEY, CDR2 SVGAGI, per germline. The sequenced material came from PBMCs. The origin of this receptor is a woman aged 25 to 45 in good health and CMV-seropositive. The V and J genes are TRBV6-5 and TRBJ1-2; 8 bases are a match to TRBD1. The CDR3 is CASSYSGRGPYGYTF. In nucleotides, the CDR3 is TGTGCCAGCAGTTACTCGGGCAGGGGGCCGTATGGCTACACCTTC.